One sample yielded the 8 T cell receptor beta chains listed below, sequenced in a study of CD8 T cells in ankylosing spondylitis. TCRdb ran MiXCR on the 5' RACE reads and lists one entry per CDR3 protein. The data hold around 210,000 distinct CDR3 sequences, with over 7% observed a single time. Material for sequencing was blood, either unsorted or a sorted T cell fraction (not recorded which). These receptors were collected from a female donor with ankylosing spondylitis or in good health (not recorded which).

The sample holds many counts of this clonotype. The chain combines TRBV28 with TRBJ1-1, with D possibly being TRBD1 (6 bases). Germline V gene sequence: CDR1 MDHEN, CDR2 SYDVKM. The CDR3 loop spans 19 amino acids. V lost 5 bases and J 0 bases, leaving 25 bases between the germline ends. DNA of the CDR3: TGTGCCAGCAGTCATCGCTTAAGGGGGGCCCGATCCATGAACACTGAAGCTTTCTTT. Its protein is CASSHRLRGARSMNTEAFF.

About this clonotype: This is likely a read error, given that the CDR3 carries no conserved phenylalanine or tryptophan at its end. CDR3 DNA sequence: TGCGCCAGCAGTTTCGGACTGGATGACTACACCCTC. As protein: CASSFGLDDYTL. The gene calls are TRBV5-1 and TRBJ1-2; D is ambiguous. In germline, CDR1 is SGHRS, CDR2 YFSETQ. The CDR3 is 12 residues long. Trimming took 5 bases from V and 10 from J, leaving 15 bases between them.

This clonotype turned up a few times. The V and J genes are TRBV7-2 and TRBJ2-5, with TRBD1 as a possible D gene (6 bases). CDR3 size: 15 residues. Between the trimmed V and J ends, which lost 5 bases and 6 bases, there was a span of 19 bases. Germline CDR1 is SGHTA and CDR2 is FQGNSA. In nucleotides, the CDR3 is TGTGCCAGCAGCCCCCCGCAGGGGCCGGTGAAGACCCAGTACTTC. Protein sequence: CASSPPQGPVKTQYF.

This clonotype was counted many times. The chain has TRBV20-1 and TRBJ2-7; TRBD2 agrees at 7 bases. The V segment lost 2 bases and the J segment 6 bases; nucleotides outside the gene matches: 13. The CDR3 has 15 residues. Germline loops: CDR1 DFQATT, CDR2 SNEGSKA (reference sequence). CDR3 DNA sequence: TGCAGTGCTAGACCCCCAGCGGGCGGGAGCATCGAGCAGTACTTC. Translation: CSARPPAGGSIEQYF.

In its sample, this clonotype was seen many times. The chain uses TRBV11-2 and TRBJ2-2; TRBD2 might be the D (6 bases). There are 16 residues in the CDR3. V was shortened by 3 bases and J by 1 base, with 12 bases between the two germline ends. Germline CDR1 and CDR2: SGHAT and FQNNGV. This CDR3 is CASSLGGDVNTGELFF. The CDR3 DNA sequence: TGTGCCAGCAGCTTGGGCGGGGATGTGAACACCGGGGAGCTGTTTTTT.

The chain employs TRBV11-2 and TRBJ1-4; TRBD1 matches at 10 bases. The CDR3 loop spans 16 amino acids. V trimming: 6 bases; J trimming: 9 bases; junction bases outside the gene matches: 13. Germline V gene data show CDR1 as SGHAT and CDR2 as FQNNGV. The CDR3 is CASRPGQGPLDQKLFF. The CDR3 bases are TGTGCCAGCAGACCGGGACAGGGGCCCCTTGATCAAAAACTGTTTTTT. Looking up the rest from reference TRBV11-2 and TRBJ1-4 gives the full variable domain: EAGVAQSPRYKIIEKRQSVAFWCNPISGHATLYWYQQILGQGPKLLIQFQNNGVVDDSQLPKDRFSAERLKGVDSTLKIQPAKLEDSAVYLCASRPGQGPLDQKLFFGSGTQLSVL.

As to this clonotype: Possible read error: a much larger clone is one base away. The rearrangement uses TRBV7-9 and TRBJ1-3, with D tentatively TRBD1 (6 bases). CDR3 size: 14 residues. Germline CDR1 reads SEHNR; CDR2 reads FQNEAQ (reference sequence). CDR3 DNA: TGTGCCAGCACCTCAGGGGCAGCAGGAACCACCATATATTTT. It codes for CASTSGAAGTTIYF.

This clonotype was recorded at least ten times. The rearrangement uses TRBV20-1 and TRBJ2-3; D remains unclear. Germline V lookup: CDR1 DFQATT, CDR2 SNEGSKA (reference sequence). The length of the CDR3 is 12 residues. V gave up 3 bases and J gave up 6 bases, with 10 bases separating them. The CDR3 DNA sequence: TGCAGTGCTAGTGGCGGTGGGGATACGCAGTATTTT. This codes for CSASGGGDTQYF.